Listed below are T cell receptor beta chains from one sample, sequenced in a study of neoadjuvant anti-PD-1 for oral cavity cancer. Using immunoSEQ multiplex PCR, the repertoire was profiled, and TCRdb retains in-frame clones only, with some absent. The sample has around 13,000 clones, about 60% seen once. Sequencing was performed on PBMCs, taken before nivolumab (anti-PD-1) treatment. These receptors came from a person aged 35-79 years with oral cavity squamous cell carcinoma. CDR3s include the opening cysteine and the closing phenylalanine or tryptophan. The D gene is left open where the match is weak. Size is omitted from some rows. Given values are once, few, many or a class for expanded clones.

CDR3	DNA	D	V	J	size
CASSYSGTGTNSPLHF	TGTGCCAGCAGTTACTCCGGGACAGGGACTAATTCACCCCTCCACTTT	TRBD1	TRBV6-5	TRBJ1-6	-
CASSPTGGRGVHF	TGTGCCAGCAGCCCAACAGGGGGCCGTGGTGTCCACTTT	TRBD1	TRBV6-5	TRBJ1-6	-
CASSINYGSTTEAFF	TGTGCCAGTAGTATTAATTACGGGAGTACCACTGAAGCTTTCTTT	-	TRBV19	TRBJ1-1	-
CASSSTRGTDTQYF	TGCGCCAGCAGCTCGACTAGAGGTACAGATACGCAGTATTTT	-	TRBV5-1	TRBJ2-3	-
CASSPQDARERGYTF	TGTGCCAGCAGCCCGCAAGATGCCAGGGAACGTGGCTACACCTTC	-	TRBV14	TRBJ1-2	few
CASSISLGGEAGELFF	TGTGCCAGTAGTATATCCCTTGGCGGGGAGGCCGGGGAGCTGTTTTTT	-	TRBV19	TRBJ2-2	-
CAISEGVVEETQYF	TGTGCCATCAGTGAAGGAGTTGTGGAAGAGACCCAGTACTTC	-	TRBV10-3	TRBJ2-5	-
CASSEGGAGANYGYTF	TGTGCCAGCAGTGAGGGGGGGGCAGGGGCCAACTATGGCTACACCTTC	-	TRBV6-1	TRBJ1-2	-
CASSYGQGILGYTF	TGTGCCAGCAGTTACGGGCAGGGGATACTTGGCTACACCTTC	-	TRBV6-5	TRBJ1-2	-
CASSKDRYPGELFF	TGTGCCAGCAGTAAAGACAGGTACCCCGGGGAGCTGTTTTTT	-	TRBV2	TRBJ2-2	-
CAWSAPGRLFGAEAFF	TGTGCCTGGAGTGCCCCCGGGAGGCTTTTCGGGGCTGAAGCTTTCTTT	-	TRBV30	TRBJ1-1	-
CSETGNLYNEQFF	TGCAGCGAAACAGGGAACCTCTACAATGAGCAGTTCTTC	-	TRBV29-1	TRBJ2-1	-
CASSLEWTTGELFF	TGCGCCAGCAGCTTGGAATGGACGACCGGGGAGCTGTTTTTT	-	TRBV5-1	TRBJ2-2	few
CASSFYGQGTGNTIYF	TGTGCCAGCAGCTTTTATGGACAGGGAACTGGAAACACCATATATTTT	TRBD1	TRBV7-9	TRBJ1-3	-